The 8 T cell receptor beta chains reported below all come from one sample, sequenced in a study of post-analysis software for immune sequencing data. Findings of the study overall: Included in a set of roughly five TRBV segments more frequent in patients than controls were TRBV5-6, TRBV5-1 and TRBV20-1.

These TCRs are of unknown antigen specificity. TCR beta cDNA libraries included unique molecular identifiers. TCRdb reprocessed the PCR reads via MiXCR and lists one record per CDR3 protein. The data contain hundreds of thousands of distinct CDR3 sequences, 30% to 45% of them singletons. Sequencing was carried out using blood. Receptors originate from a girl aged 2 to 10 with multiple sclerosis.

The chain employs TRBV12-3 or TRBV12-4 and TRBJ2-5; 8 positions match TRBD2. CDR3 length: 15 residues. V was clipped by 3 bases and J by 9 bases; unmatched bases: 12. The CDR3, as DNA: TGTGCCAGCAGTTTCGAACTAGCGGTCACTTCGGCCCAGTACTTC. Translating it yields CASSFELAVTSAQYF.

The rearrangement links TRBV12-3 or TRBV12-4 to TRBJ2-3; 12 bases line up with TRBD1. J lost 5 bases, V lost 4 bases, and 4 bases had no gene match. The CDR3 is 15 residues long. DNA of the CDR3: TGTGCCAGCAGTTCCGGGACAGGGGGCAGAGATACGCAGTATTTT. Protein sequence: CASSSGTGGRDTQYF.

This clonotype came up a few times. V is TRBV12-5 and J is TRBJ2-1; 10 positions agree with TRBD2. CDR1 is LGHNT, CDR2 FRNRAP, per germline. The ends lost 3 bases at V and 2 bases at J; junction bases unmatched: 7. This CDR3 is 17 amino acids long. CDR3 DNA: TGTGCTAGTGGTTTTCTAGCGGGAGATGGACCCTACAATGAGCAGTTCTTC. Translating gives CASGFLAGDGPYNEQFF.

Worth noting for this clonotype: One junction end does not reproduce the germline sequence, and a read error may be involved. The chain recombines TRBV28 with TRBJ2-5; 9 nucleotides match TRBD2. This CDR3 has 16 amino acids. Germline V gives CDR1 MDHEN, CDR2 SYDVKM. The CDR3 region is CASSSSTSGNQGTQYF. CDR3 nucleotide sequence: TGTGCCAGCAGTTCATCGACTAGCGGCAACCAAGGGACCCAGTACTTC.

The rearrangement links TRBV5-1 to TRBJ2-1; the match to TRBD2 covers 8 bases. The V gene end was trimmed by 4 bases and the J gene end by 5 bases; junction bases not matched to a gene: 17. The CDR3 runs 18 residues. Germline-derived CDR1 and CDR2 are SGHRS and YFSETQ. The CDR3 DNA reads TGCGCCAGCAGCCCCCGGGTTATCAGCGGGGGTTTGAACAATGAGCAGTTCTTC. Its translation: CASSPRVISGGLNNEQFF.

The V and J genes are TRBV10-3 and TRBJ2-3, with 13 bases aligning to TRBD2. Germline trimming cut 2 bases from V and 3 bases from J; bases unmatched to any gene: 5. The germline V gene encodes CDR1 ENHRY and CDR2 SYGVKD. The CDR3 loop spans 17 amino acids. CDR3 sequence reads: CAISEKLAGGTTDTQYF. Here the CDR3 DNA reads TGTGCCATCAGTGAGAAACTAGCGGGAGGGACGACAGATACGCAGTATTTT.

This clonotype was seen a handful of times. J is TRBJ2-5 and V is TRBV5-1; no clear D gene. Per germline, CDR1 SGHRS and CDR2 YFSETQ. This CDR3 is built from 14 residues. Trimming cost V 0 bases and J 3 bases, with 9 bases left between them. The CDR3 protein is CASSLGGLEETQYF. DNA of the CDR3: TGCGCCAGCAGCTTGGGGGGTCTAGAAGAGACCCAGTACTTC.

This clonotype was found many times. This chain joins TRBV10-3 and TRBJ2-3, with 9 bases matching TRBD2. The CDR3 consists of 15 residues. V trimming: 2 bases; J trimming: 2 bases; junction bases outside the gene matches: 2. CDR1 and CDR2 (germline): ENHRY, SYGVKD. The CDR3 protein is CAISEPGLATDTQYF. CDR3 bases: TGTGCCATCAGTGAGCCGGGACTAGCCACAGATACGCAGTATTTT.